The 16 T cell receptor beta chains given below trace back to one sample, sequenced in a study of blood T cells in healthy people across ages. Then a second PCR, running roughly 7 to 11 cycles, was carried out with a sample-barcoded 5' primer and a J-beta primer mix. One entry per CDR3 protein, called by TCRdb with MiXCR from the 5' RACE reads. The sample lists 850,000 or so distinct CDR3 sequences; 25% to 35% were seen once. The source material was blood. These receptors were obtained from a woman of 80 years or more in good health.

This clonotype turned up a few times. The rearrangement uses TRBV30 and TRBJ2-7, with a possible D match to TRBD2 (5 bases). The germline V gene encodes CDR1 GTSNPN and CDR2 SVGIG (reference sequence). V gave up 3 bases and J gave up 0 bases, with 15 bases separating them. The length of the CDR3 is 15 residues. The CDR3 DNA reads as TGTGCCTGGAGATGGTCAGCGGATAGCTCCTACGAGCAGTACTTC. Protein: CAWRWSADSSYEQYF.

This clonotype was counted a single time. The V call is TRBV20-1, the J call TRBJ2-7; D gene ambiguous. Germline V gives CDR1 DFQATT, CDR2 SNEGSKA (reference sequence). The V and J ends lost 3 bases and 0 bases respectively, with 12 bases between them. The CDR3 runs 14 residues. The CDR3 sequence: CSASSPKGSYEQYF. In DNA, the CDR3 is TGCAGTGCTAGTTCCCCGAAGGGCTCCTACGAGCAGTACTTC.

This clonotype was counted many times. This rearrangement joins TRBV7-8 to TRBJ1-2, with no clear D. Germline loops: CDR1 SGHVS, CDR2 FQNEAQ. This CDR3 spans 14 amino acids. Trimming took 0 bases from V and 7 from J, leaving 12 bases between them. The CDR3 coding sequence is TGTGCCAGCAGCTTAGCAGGGATTCAAGCTGGCTACACCTTC. This translates into CASSLAGIQAGYTF.

This clonotype was seen more than once but under ten times. V and J are TRBV3-1 and TRBJ2-2; maybe TRBD1 (5 bases). Germline V gives CDR1 LGHDT, CDR2 YNNKEL (reference sequence). Trimming shortened V by 4 bases and J by 1 base, and 10 bases separated the two germline ends. CDR3 length: 15 amino acids. The chain's CDR3 is CASSRARVNTGELFF. The CDR3 nucleotides read TGTGCCAGCAGCCGTGCCAGGGTGAACACCGGGGAGCTGTTTTTT.

This clonotype was recorded many times. The genes are TRBV10-3 and TRBJ2-7; D is unclear. Germline CDR1 and CDR2: ENHRY and SYGVKD. The CDR3 totals 13 residues. Trimming cost V 3 bases and J 2 bases, with 8 bases left between them. CDR3 in DNA: TGTGCCATCAGTGAAGACCTAACCTACGAGCAGTACTTC. This codes for CAISEDLTYEQYF.

The chain uses TRBV20-1 and TRBJ2-1; TRBD2 agrees at 12 bases. This CDR3 spans 14 amino acids. The ends lost 5 bases at V and 7 bases at J; junction bases unmatched: 6. Germline values: CDR1 DFQATT, CDR2 SNEGSKA (reference sequence). The CDR3, as DNA: TGCAGTGCTTTTCTAGCGGGGGGGCCTAATGAGCAGTTCTTC. Its translation: CSAFLAGGPNEQFF.

With respect to this clonotype: A single base separates this from a much larger clone, so it may be a read error. The CDR3 is CASSPDSRGGYTF. CDR3 coding DNA: TGTGCCAGCAGCCCCGACAGCCGGGGGGGCTACACCTTC. The rearrangement uses TRBV7-8 and TRBJ1-2, with a weak D call TRBD1 (5 bases). The CDR3 is 13 residues long. V dropped 5 bases and J dropped 8 bases, with 15 bases sitting between them. CDR1 is SGHVS, CDR2 FQNEAQ, per germline.

With regard to this clonotype: Just one base apart from a much larger clone, this may be a read error. V gene TRBV10-1 combines with J gene TRBJ2-5; tentative D call: TRBD2 (6 bases). The CDR3 is made up of 13 amino acids. Per germline, CDR1 WNHNN and CDR2 SYGVQD (reference sequence). The CDR3 reads CAGSETRRETQYF. The CDR3 bases are TGCGCCGGCAGTGAGACTAGACGGGAGACCCAGTACTTC.

This clonotype was seen more than once but under ten times. It may be a read error: a sequence one base away is much more abundant. The CDR3 DNA sequence: TGCAGCGCCAGCCCTTCAGCAGGTCTAATTCAGTACTTC. Translation gives CSASPSAGLIQYF. The chain recombines TRBV29-1 with TRBJ2-4; D is ambiguous. V was shortened by 7 bases and J by 10 bases, with 20 bases between the two germline ends. The CDR3 loop spans 13 amino acids. Germline V gene sequence: CDR1 SQVTM, CDR2 ANQGSEA.

In this sample, this clonotype turned up many times. The chain links TRBV7-2 to TRBJ2-3; D is possibly TRBD1 (6 bases). This CDR3 region has 15 residues. V was trimmed by 5 bases and J by 8 bases, leaving 20 bases between them. CDR1 and CDR2 from the germline V gene are SGHTA and FQGNSA. In DNA, the CDR3 is TGTGCCAGCAGCCCCGGGACAAACTCTTTGGGTACGCAGTATTTT. Translated: CASSPGTNSLGTQYF.

This clonotype was detected many times. The V and J genes are TRBV7-2 and TRBJ1-1; D uncertain. CDR1 and CDR2 (germline): SGHTA, FQGNSA. The CDR3 runs to 15 residues. V lost 2 bases and J 3 bases, leaving 13 bases between the germline ends. The CDR3 loop is CASSLNAITYTEAFF. CDR3 bases: TGTGCCAGCAGCTTAAATGCGATTACTTACACTGAAGCTTTCTTT.

The chain carries TRBV20-1 and TRBJ1-5, with 7 bases lining up with TRBD1. The CDR3 runs 14 residues. The germline V gene encodes CDR1 DFQATT and CDR2 SNEGSKA (reference sequence). V trimming: 3 bases; J trimming: 7 bases; junction bases outside the gene matches: 9. The CDR3 spells CSASPTGSRQPQHF. The CDR3 region has the DNA TGCAGTGCTAGCCCGACAGGGTCGAGACAGCCCCAGCATTTT.

J is TRBJ2-5 and V is TRBV6-2 or TRBV6-3, with D unclear. Germline V gene sequence: CDR1 MNHEY, CDR2 SVGEGT. Between the trimmed V and J ends, which lost 0 bases and 5 bases, there was a span of 13 bases. The CDR3 is made up of 15 amino acids. In DNA form, the CDR3 reads TGTGCCAGCAGTTACTCGAGCTCCCCCAGCGAGACCCAGTACTTC. Translation: CASSYSSSPSETQYF.

In its sample, this clonotype was seen many times. J is TRBJ1-5 and V is TRBV3-1, with D perhaps matching TRBD1 (6 bases). This CDR3 spans 15 amino acids. V lost 4 bases, J lost 6 bases, and 16 bases lay in between. Germline CDR1 reads LGHDT; CDR2 reads YNNKEL (reference sequence). The chain's CDR3 is CASSRSQGLGQPQHF. CDR3 DNA sequence: TGTGCCAGCAGCCGGTCTCAGGGGTTGGGTCAGCCCCAGCATTTT.

The chain carries TRBV4-3 and TRBJ2-3, with 12 bases identical to TRBD2. CDR3 size: 15 residues. Germline CDR1 is LGHNA and CDR2 is YSLEER. Trimming removed 3 bases from V and 4 bases from J; junction bases left unmatched: 2. CDR3 region: CASSHLAGGPDTQYF. The CDR3 coding sequence is TGCGCCAGCAGCCATCTAGCGGGGGGGCCAGATACGCAGTATTTT.

The V and J genes are TRBV11-2 and TRBJ1-2; 8 bases are a match to TRBD1. The length of the CDR3 is 14 residues. The ends lost 5 bases at V and 5 bases at J; junction bases unmatched: 7. The germline V gene encodes CDR1 SGHAT and CDR2 FQNNGV. CDR3 sequence: CASSPDRVGYGYTF. The CDR3 DNA sequence: TGTGCCAGCAGCCCGGACAGGGTGGGGTATGGCTACACCTTC.